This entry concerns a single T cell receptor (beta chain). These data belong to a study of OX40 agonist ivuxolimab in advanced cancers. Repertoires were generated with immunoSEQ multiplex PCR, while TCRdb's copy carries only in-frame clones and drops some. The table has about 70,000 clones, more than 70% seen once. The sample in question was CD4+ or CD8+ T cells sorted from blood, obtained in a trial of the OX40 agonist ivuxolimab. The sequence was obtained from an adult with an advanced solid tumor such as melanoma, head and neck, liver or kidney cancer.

CDR3 in amino acids: CASSGGQNTEAFF. In DNA form, the CDR3 reads TGTGCCAGCAGCGGCGGACAGAACACTGAAGCTTTCTTT. The chain employs TRBV5-4 and TRBJ1-1; the D gene is possibly TRBD1 (5 bases). V gave up 4 bases and J gave up 1 base, with 8 bases separating them. CDR3 size: 13 residues. Germline CDR1 reads SGHNT; CDR2 reads YYREEE (reference sequence).